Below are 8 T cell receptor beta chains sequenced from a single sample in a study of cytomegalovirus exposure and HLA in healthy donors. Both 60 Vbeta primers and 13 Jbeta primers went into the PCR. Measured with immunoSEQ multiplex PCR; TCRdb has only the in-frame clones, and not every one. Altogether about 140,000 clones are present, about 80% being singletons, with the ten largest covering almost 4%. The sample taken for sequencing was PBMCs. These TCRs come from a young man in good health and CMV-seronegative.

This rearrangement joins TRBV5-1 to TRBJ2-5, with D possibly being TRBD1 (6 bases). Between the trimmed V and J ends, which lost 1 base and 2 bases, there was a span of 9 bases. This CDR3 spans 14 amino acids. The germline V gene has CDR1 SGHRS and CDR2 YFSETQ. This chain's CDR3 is CASSLYGQQETQYF. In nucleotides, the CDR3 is TGCGCCAGCAGCTTGTACGGACAGCAAGAGACCCAGTACTTC.

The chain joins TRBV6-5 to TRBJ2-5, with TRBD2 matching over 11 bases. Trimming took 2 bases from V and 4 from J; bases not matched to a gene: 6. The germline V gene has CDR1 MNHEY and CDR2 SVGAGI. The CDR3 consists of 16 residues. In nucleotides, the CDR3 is TGTGCCAGCAGTTACGGACTAGCGGGTTCTAGAGAGACCCAGTACTTC. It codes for CASSYGLAGSRETQYF.

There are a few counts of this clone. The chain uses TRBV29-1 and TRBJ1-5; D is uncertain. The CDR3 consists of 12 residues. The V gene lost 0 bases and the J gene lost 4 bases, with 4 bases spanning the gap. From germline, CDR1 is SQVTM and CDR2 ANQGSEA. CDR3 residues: CSVEDNNQPQHF. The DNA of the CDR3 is TGCAGCGTTGAAGATAATAATCAGCCCCAGCATTTT.

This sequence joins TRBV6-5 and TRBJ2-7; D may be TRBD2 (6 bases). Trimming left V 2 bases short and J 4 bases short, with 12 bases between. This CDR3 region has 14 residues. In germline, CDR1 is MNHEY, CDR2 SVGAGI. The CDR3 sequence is CASSYREAVYEQYF. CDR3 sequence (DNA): TGTGCCAGCAGTTACAGGGAGGCCGTTTACGAGCAGTACTTC.

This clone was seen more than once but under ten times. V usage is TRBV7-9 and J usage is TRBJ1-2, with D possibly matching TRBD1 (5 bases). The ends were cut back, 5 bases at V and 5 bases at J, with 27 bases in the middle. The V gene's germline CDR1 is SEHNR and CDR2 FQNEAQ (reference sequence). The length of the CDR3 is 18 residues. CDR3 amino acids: CASSHLIQGYSIGYGYTF. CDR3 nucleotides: TGTGCCAGCAGCCATCTCATCCAGGGTTATTCAATCGGGTATGGCTACACCTTC.

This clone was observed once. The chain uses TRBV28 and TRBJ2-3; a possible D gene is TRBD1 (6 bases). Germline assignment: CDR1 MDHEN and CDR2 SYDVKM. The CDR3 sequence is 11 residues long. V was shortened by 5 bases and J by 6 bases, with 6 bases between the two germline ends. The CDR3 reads CASSQGDTQYF. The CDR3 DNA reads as TGTGCCAGCAGTCAGGGGGATACGCAGTATTTT.

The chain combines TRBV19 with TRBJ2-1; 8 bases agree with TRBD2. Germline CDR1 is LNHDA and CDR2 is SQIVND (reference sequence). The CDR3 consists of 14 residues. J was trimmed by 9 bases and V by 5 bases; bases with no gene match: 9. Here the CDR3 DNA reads TGTGCCAGTAGTCCGGCGGGGGGTCCAGGTGAGCAGTTCTTC. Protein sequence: CASSPAGGPGEQFF.

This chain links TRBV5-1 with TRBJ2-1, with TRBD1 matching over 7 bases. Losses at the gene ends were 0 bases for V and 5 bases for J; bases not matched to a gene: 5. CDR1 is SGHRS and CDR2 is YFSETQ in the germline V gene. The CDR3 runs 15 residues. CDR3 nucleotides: TGCGCCAGCAGCTTGGCCCCAGGGGGAAACAATGAGCAGTTCTTC. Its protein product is CASSLAPGGNNEQFF.